This T cell receptor beta chain was documented in a study of PD-1 blockade in classical Hodgkin lymphoma. CDR3 length equals 14 residues. Deletions cut 6 bases from V and 9 bases from J, with 21 bases between. Germline-derived CDR1 and CDR2 are MNHNS and SASEGT. The assay was immunoSEQ multiplex PCR, and TCRdb's table has in-frame clones only and misses some. In the table there are around 40,000 clones, 75% to 85% of which are singletons. Every patient had relapsed following autologous stem cell transplantation, and cohorts differed in brentuximab vedotin exposure. The chain carries TRBV6-1 and TRBJ2-7, with D perhaps being TRBD1 or TRBD2 (5 bases each). The TCR sequence derives from a human donor with classical Hodgkin lymphoma. This sample comprised peripheral blood mononuclear cells (PBMCs), obtained at baseline. The CDR3 sequence is CASRDGTAGYWQYF. The CDR3, as DNA: TGTGCCAGCAGAGACGGGACGGCCGGCTACTGGCAGTACTTC.